The entry that follows covers one T cell receptor beta chain sequence. At the DNA level, this CDR3 is encoded by other sequences in the same sample as well. V shed 3 bases, J shed 4 bases, and the junction held 3 bases outside the gene matches. The CDR3 length is 13 residues. Germline V gives CDR1 SEHNR, CDR2 FQNEAQ (reference sequence). These data come from a study of OX40 agonist ivuxolimab in advanced cancers. Profiling relied on immunoSEQ multiplex PCR, and the TCRdb table lists in-frame clones only, not all of them. The data hold about 73,000 clones, with 85% to 90% observed a single time. This TCR was sampled from an adult with an advanced solid tumor such as melanoma, head and neck, liver or kidney cancer. J is TRBJ2-7 and V is TRBV7-9; the match to TRBD2 covers 7 bases. The specimen comprised CD4+ or CD8+ T cells sorted from blood, sampled in a trial of the OX40 agonist ivuxolimab. The CDR3 sequence is CASSFGGTYEQYF. For the CDR3, the DNA is TGTGCCAGCAGCTTCGGGGGGACTTACGAGCAGTACTTC.